Each of the 22 T cell receptor beta chains below was sequenced from the same sample in a study of shared clonotypes between healthy human individuals. Using immunoSEQ multiplex PCR, the repertoire was profiled, and TCRdb retains in-frame clones only, with some absent. The data hold about 1.1 million clones, with about 80% observed a single time. Sequencing was done on a sample of memory CD4+ T cells from PBMCs. The subset: CD45RA-negative fraction. These receptors all come from a man younger than 30 in good health. Some clones in this sample may be carry-over from other donors' samples.

V usage is TRBV18 and J usage is TRBJ1-1; D not certain. Germline CDR1 reads KGHSH; CDR2 reads LQKENI. Trimming cost V 3 bases and J 1 base, with 12 bases left between them. This CDR3 comprises 15 residues. CDR3 coding DNA: TGTGCCAGCTCACCCGTCAGGAGTTCGAACACTGAAGCTTTCTTT. Amino acid sequence: CASSPVRSSNTEAFF.

The rearrangement joins TRBV18 to TRBJ2-7; a possible D gene is TRBD2 (6 bases). V lost 4 bases to trimming and J lost 4 bases, with 14 bases between them. CDR3 length: 14 residues. CDR1 is KGHSH and CDR2 is LQKENI in the germline V gene. CDR3 amino acids: CASSQSEGAYEQYF. The CDR3 DNA is TGTGCCAGCTCACAGTCGGAGGGTGCGTACGAGCAGTACTTC.

Written as DNA, the CDR3 is TGTGCCAGCAGCTTATGGACTAGCGCTTCCTACGAGCAGTACTTC. This gives the protein CASSLWTSASYEQYF. The chain combines TRBV7-2 with TRBJ2-7, with TRBD2 matching 9 bases. This CDR3 contains 15 residues. Unmatched junction bases numbered 3, after V lost 2 bases and J lost 1 base. Germline V CDR1 and CDR2: SGHTA, FQGNSA.

Details on this clone: Possible read error: a much larger clone is one base away. The chain couples TRBV19 to TRBJ1-2, with 8 bases aligning to TRBD1. Per the germline V gene, CDR1 is LNHDA and CDR2 is SQIVND (reference sequence). CDR3 size: 14 residues. This chain's CDR3 is CASRGPGQVYGYAF. CDR3 in DNA: TGTGCCAGTAGGGGGCCGGGACAGGTCTATGGCTACGCCTTC.

V gene TRBV10-1 combines with J gene TRBJ2-7; 10 nucleotides match TRBD2. This CDR3 spans 17 amino acids. V gave up 3 bases and J gave up 5 bases; unmatched junction bases: 13. Germline-derived CDR1 and CDR2 are WNHNN and SYGVQD (reference sequence). As DNA, the CDR3 is TGCGCCAGCAGTGATGCTAGCGGGAGCCCCGGCGCAAACGAGCAGTACTTC. This encodes CASSDASGSPGANEQYF.

J is TRBJ1-2 and V is TRBV2; no definite D call. V was clipped by 6 bases and J by 4 bases, with 6 bases between them. The CDR3 sequence is 11 residues long. CDR1 SNHLY and CDR2 FYNNEI come from the germline V gene. CDR3 region: CASRAFYGYTF. CDR3 nucleotides: TGTGCCAGCAGGGCCTTCTATGGCTACACCTTC.

The V and J genes are TRBV6-5 and TRBJ2-7; 7 nucleotides agree with TRBD2. CDR3 length: 15 amino acids. V was clipped by 6 bases and J by 5 bases; unmatched bases: 13. CDR1 MNHEY and CDR2 SVGAGI come from the germline V gene. CDR3 sequence reads: CASSRRGLDSDEQYF. For the CDR3, the DNA is TGTGCCAGCAGCAGGAGAGGACTAGACAGCGACGAGCAGTACTTC.

The chain joins TRBV28 to TRBJ2-2; D unclear. Germline values: CDR1 MDHEN, CDR2 SYDVKM. Trimming left V 1 base short and J 6 bases short, with 12 bases between. This CDR3 is built from 15 residues. The CDR3 loop reads CASSLSPGVSGELFF. Written as DNA, the CDR3 is TGTGCCAGCAGTTTATCTCCCGGCGTGTCCGGGGAGCTGTTTTTT.

The rearrangement joins TRBV7-9 to TRBJ2-7, with 8 positions matching TRBD1. J gave up 5 bases and V 0 bases, and 9 bases lay outside the gene matches. This CDR3 spans 16 amino acids. Germline CDR1 is SEHNR and CDR2 is FQNEAQ (reference sequence). The CDR3 DNA is TGTGCCAGCAGCTTAGCGCTAAGCAGGGGGCTCCACGAGCAGTACTTC. Translating it yields CASSLALSRGLHEQYF.

The chain uses TRBV19 and TRBJ2-3; 7 positions match TRBD2. The J segment lost 0 bases and the V segment lost 4 bases, leaving 7 bases of the junction unmatched. Per germline, CDR1 LNHDA and CDR2 SQIVND (reference sequence). The CDR3 totals 16 residues. In DNA form, the CDR3 reads TGTGCCAGTAGTAGCCAAATAGCGGGCAGCACAGATACGCAGTATTTT. It encodes CASSSQIAGSTDTQYF.

This clone was picked up a small number of times. V and J are TRBV4-2 and TRBJ2-3; D ambiguous. CDR3 size: 18 residues. Germline-derived CDR1 and CDR2 are LGHNA and YNFKEQ. The germline V and J ends were trimmed by 0 bases and 1 base, with 17 bases remaining between them. In nucleotides, the CDR3 is TGTGCCAGCAGCCAAGACCCTTCTCCCAGTCCCGGCACAGATACGCAGTATTTT. Amino acids: CASSQDPSPSPGTDTQYF.

A few counts support this clone. The chain uses TRBV30 and TRBJ1-5, with a tentative D call TRBD1 (6 bases). V was trimmed by 2 bases and J by 0 bases, leaving 17 bases between them. Germline V gives CDR1 GTSNPN, CDR2 SVGIG (reference sequence). This CDR3 has 17 amino acids. This CDR3 reads CAWSRSRDTLSNQPQHF. Here the CDR3 DNA reads TGTGCCTGGAGTCGGAGCCGGGACACCCTTAGCAATCAGCCCCAGCATTTT.

The V gene is TRBV18, the J gene TRBJ2-2, with D tentatively TRBD1 (6 bases). V lost 3 bases and J 0 bases, leaving 11 bases between the germline ends. This CDR3 is 16 amino acids long. CDR1 is KGHSH, CDR2 LQKENI, per germline. CDR3 DNA sequence: TGTGCCAGCTCACCCCCCGGGACAACGAACACCGGGGAGCTGTTTTTT. This translates into CASSPPGTTNTGELFF.

This clone was picked up a small number of times. The chain joins TRBV5-1 to TRBJ2-5, with no clear D. Germline V gene lookup returns CDR1 SGHRS and CDR2 YFSETQ. V dropped 4 bases and J dropped 2 bases, with 12 bases sitting between them. CDR3 length: 14 residues. CDR3: CASSPRSPQETQYF. Here the CDR3 DNA reads TGCGCCAGCAGCCCTCGATCTCCACAAGAGACCCAGTACTTC.

This CDR3 reads CASSIEVYSNQPQHF. The CDR3 region has the DNA TGTGCCAGCAGCATCGAGGTGTATAGCAATCAGCCCCAGCATTTT. This rearrangement joins TRBV7-2 to TRBJ1-5; no clear D. The CDR3 is made up of 15 amino acids. Germline V lookup: CDR1 SGHTA, CDR2 FQGNSA. The ends were cut back, 5 bases at V and 0 bases at J, with 11 bases in the middle.

This rearrangement joins TRBV28 to TRBJ2-1, with D possibly TRBD2 on 6 matching bases. V was pared by 7 bases and J by 7 bases, with 8 bases between. The germline V gene has CDR1 MDHEN and CDR2 SYDVKM. There are 11 residues in the CDR3. CDR3 DNA sequence: TGTGCCAGCACTAGCGAGAATGAGCAGTTCTTC. The encoded protein is CASTSENEQFF.

As DNA, the CDR3 is TGTGCCAGCAACCGGGACGGTGCCTACAATGAGCAGTTCTTC. It codes for CASNRDGAYNEQFF. V usage is TRBV2 and J usage is TRBJ2-1; D possibly matches TRBD1 or TRBD2 (5 bases each). This CDR3 comprises 14 residues. The V end lost 7 bases, the J end lost 2 bases, and 12 bases lay between the germline ends. CDR1 is SNHLY and CDR2 is FYNNEI in the germline V gene.

In this sample, this clone turned up once. A much larger clone sits a single nucleotide away, making a read error possible. Other DNA sequences in the sample encode the same CDR3. This chain joins TRBV11-3 and TRBJ2-1; D unclear. CDR1 and CDR2 from the germline V gene are SGHNT and YENEEA. V dropped 4 bases and J dropped 4 bases, with 5 bases sitting between them. The CDR3 length is 12 residues. This chain's CDR3 is CASSSPYNEQFF. The DNA for the CDR3 is TGTGCCAGCAGCTCCCCGTACAATGAGCAGTTCTTC. Filled out from reference TRBV11-3 and TRBJ2-1, the complete variable domain reads EAGVVQSPRYKIIEKKQPVAFWCNPISGHNTLYWYLQNLGQGPELLIRYENEEAVDDSQLPKDRFSAERLKGVDSTLKIQPAELGDSAVYLCASSSPYNEQFFGPGTRLTVL.

The rearrangement links TRBV5-1 to TRBJ2-7; a weak D match, TRBD1 (5 bases). V lost 1 base, J lost 3 bases, and 14 bases lay in between. Germline values: CDR1 SGHRS, CDR2 YFSETQ. This CDR3 comprises 15 residues. This CDR3 reads CASSLKITGNYEQYF. The CDR3 bases are TGCGCCAGCAGCTTGAAAATTACAGGAAACTACGAGCAGTACTTC.

J is TRBJ2-1 and V is TRBV2; maybe TRBD2 (6 bases). Trimming left V 4 bases short and J 15 bases short, with 16 bases between. Germline CDR1 is SNHLY and CDR2 is FYNNEI. The CDR3 runs to 12 residues. CDR3 coding DNA: TGTGCCAGCAGTGGAGAACGGGGGTTAGGGTTCTTC. Translation gives CASSGERGLGFF.

The chain carries TRBV11-2 and TRBJ2-5; no firm D call. The CDR3 is 14 residues long. With 1 base removed from V and 1 base from J, the gap between germline ends came to 7 bases. The germline gives CDR1 SGHAT, CDR2 FQNNGV. DNA of the CDR3: TGTGCCAGCAGCTTAGGGGCATTCCAAGAGACCCAGTACTTC. It specifies CASSLGAFQETQYF. Looking up the rest from reference TRBV11-2 and TRBJ2-5 gives the full variable domain: EAGVAQSPRYKIIEKRQSVAFWCNPISGHATLYWYQQILGQGPKLLIQFQNNGVVDDSQLPKDRFSAERLKGVDSTLKIQPAKLEDSAVYLCASSLGAFQETQYFGPGTRLLVL.

The chain is built from TRBV2 and TRBJ1-2; possible D gene TRBD1, 5 bases. This CDR3 spans 12 amino acids. Germline-derived CDR1 and CDR2 are SNHLY and FYNNEI. Trimming took off 11 bases at V and 7 bases at J, with 17 bases between the two ends. This chain's CDR3 is CAGAGDVSGYTF. DNA for the CDR3: TGTGCCGGGGCGGGGGACGTCTCTGGCTACACCTTC.